The entry that follows covers one T cell receptor beta chain sequence. Its antigen specificity is not known. Qualities for individual bases were not recorded, and no much larger clone is one base off. TCR CDR3 regions were amplified from genomic DNA by multiplex PCR using the deep immunoSEQ assay. Extracted genomic DNA from each cell subset was distributed evenly across all wells of several immunoSEQ 96-well plates, and each plate was treated as a replicate. For sorted subsets, 200 ng of genomic DNA, equivalent to roughly 33,000 T cell genomes, went into each replicate PCR. Purified libraries were measured with a Qubit 3.0 fluorometer, size-checked on a Bioanalyzer 2100, and measured again with the KAPA Library Quantification kit. Each immunoSEQ 96-well plate was sequenced on its own single-read 150-cycle Illumina NextSeq 550 flow cell. The authors' analysis ran thus. Because the immunoSEQ output included only junctional sequences and no quality scores, the filtering could not be the same as the filtering used for full-length reads. Sequences were annotated with PyIR, a Python wrapper for IgBLAST v1.9, and V/J genes and CDR3 were assigned using IMGT germline references. Reads were removed for weak V/J assignments (E-value above 1e-6), missing CDR3, stop codons, out-of-frame junctions, or ambiguous translated residues. V3J clonotypes were defined by identical inferred V gene, J gene, and CDR3 amino acid sequence. Percentage overlap between repertoires was calculated by dividing the number of shared unique clonotypes by the size of the smaller repertoire. Repertoire richness was assessed with RTK rarefaction, the Chao1 estimator, and Recon v2.1 estimates of unobserved clonotypes. OLGA was used to compute generation probabilities for all TCRbeta clonotypes that the gDNA method yielded from a handful of donors. As stored in TCRdb, this immuneACCESS dataset retains in-frame rearrangements with V and J assigned. A fraction of the clones does not appear; measured against another copy, unresolved V genes explain less than half of the discrepancy, and the remainder lacks a known reason. V and J calls plus clone size are reproduced from that table; the DNA served to infer D and trimming. The sample table contains some 1.1 million clones; only one count was recorded for roughly 77% of them. The ten top clones hold roughly 0.83% of the sample.

The entry originates in a study of shared clonotypes between healthy human individuals (dated by TCRdb to about 2020). About the investigation overall: The cohort comprised a couple of women and three men aged 18 to 49 years. To estimate repertoire size and how much clonotypes are shared between individuals, the study performed deep sequencing of blood TCR repertoires from about 5 healthy adults. Per donor, leukapheresis produced somewhere between about 0.8 and 9 billion PBMCs. Per donor, three plates each were used for CD4 naive and CD4 memory, two for CD8 naive, and one for CD8 memory. To increase sequencing depth and limit assay-specific biases, different laboratories used diverse techniques to prepare libraries and sequence TCR repertoires.

Trimming takes 1 base from V and 6 bases from J, and the germline ends sit 12 bases apart. According to the germline V gene, CDR1 reads MGHRA and CDR2 reads YSYEKL. From cysteine to phenylalanine, the CDR3 is 15 amino acids long. Here the CDR3 DNA is all that survives: 45 bases in frame from base 1. The donors were healthy, HIV-negative adults with no recently reported acute infections or vaccinations. Only Caucasian adults living in Nashville, Tennessee, USA were represented among the donors. Magnetic negative selection was used to enrich CD4+ T cells, after which naive cells were positively selected on CD45RA and the negative fraction became the memory subset. Blood was collected by leukapheresis, and PBMCs were isolated by Ficoll-Histopaque density gradient centrifugation and then cryopreserved in liquid nitrogen vapor phase. Analytical flow cytometry was used to check the purity and quantity of every magnetically sorted T cell population. Each sorted fraction had its genomic DNA isolated and then quantified by UV absorbance on a Nanodrop 2000c.

Points the paper makes about the study in general: Naive subsets generally had larger estimated clonotype richness than memory subsets did. Pairwise subsampling led to the expectation that sequencing depth would affect the degree of clonotype sharing among donors. The small number of donors limited the genetic and exposure-history diversity represented. When four donors were compared, the shared fraction of clonotypes was roughly 4.8% for naive CD4, around 4% for naive CD8, 2% to 2.5% for memory CD4, and 0.35% to 0.4% for memory CD8. Sampling was restricted to blood, and TCR repertoires in tissues likely differ from the TCR repertoires found in blood. Incomplete sequencing was indicated by rarefaction of sorted-subset datasets, despite the large sequencing depth. Compared with non-shared clonotypes, the clonotypes found in all four sorted-subset donors had higher generation probabilities.

This TCR was recovered from a man aged 18 to 29 in good health. Some clones in this sample may be carry-over from other donors' samples. Material: memory CD4+ T cells from PBMCs. Reading the label with the study, this specimen's cell subset or site is: CD45RA-negative fraction. The chain employs TRBV4-1 and TRBJ1-4; the D gene is perhaps TRBD1, from 6 matching bases. The bases read TGCGCCAGCAGCCAAGTTACAGGGCGGGATGAAAAACTGTTTTTT. Its protein reads: CASSQVTGRDEKLFF.